This T cell receptor beta chain was captured by sequencing in a study of identifying expanded T cells in peripheral blood. V gave up 6 bases and J gave up 7 bases; unmatched junction bases: 4. The CDR3 is 14 residues long. From germline, CDR1 is PRHDT and CDR2 FYEKMQ (reference sequence). General study points: Differentially abundant clones: around 1.2 between replicates, approximately 15 at approximately two weeks, less than 20 at four. Two-week clone count variance significantly increased as total template count grew.

Method: immunoSEQ multiplex PCR; TCRdb's copy keeps in-frame clones and lacks some. The table records around 130,000 clones, around 88% of them present only once. With respect to this clone: Its antigen is unidentified.

During the collection period, no donor immune events like infections were recorded. This chain joins TRBV13 and TRBJ2-1, with TRBD2 matching 12 bases. Material for sequencing was blood. The origin of this receptor is a person between 18 and 75 years old in good health. The CDR3 bases are TGTGCCAGCAGGACTAGCGGGAGAAGGAATGAGCAGTTCTTC. Its protein is CASRTSGRRNEQFF.